Presented here are 23 T cell receptor beta chains from one specimen sequenced in a study of beta chain features in type 1 diabetes. cDNA synthesis used the whole RNA isolate, giving expressed TCRB sequences. Repertoires were generated with immunoSEQ multiplex PCR, while TCRdb's copy carries only in-frame clones and drops some. The repertoire consists of 970,000 or so clones, with roughly a sixth occurring once and the leading ten covering 0.023%. The sequencing sample was made of naive CD4+ T cells from blood. The receptors stem from a woman aged 18-29 years in good health.

The chain couples TRBV7-2 to TRBJ2-3; the D gene is possibly TRBD2 (6 bases). Germline V gene sequence: CDR1 SGHTA, CDR2 FQGNSA. The CDR3 is 17 residues long. The V and J ends lost 4 bases and 0 bases respectively, with 17 bases between them. The CDR3 DNA follows: TGTGCCAGCAGCTCCCGCAGCGGGTCGCTAAGCACAGATACGCAGTATTTT. Protein: CASSSRSGSLSTDTQYF.

The sample holds a few counts of this clone. The CDR3 region has the DNA TGTGCCAGCTCACAGAGTAGCGGGAGGCAAGCCCTAAATGAGCAGTTCTTC. Amino acid sequence: CASSQSSGRQALNEQFF. The chain employs TRBV18 and TRBJ2-1; 10 bases line up with TRBD2. The germline V gene has CDR1 KGHSH and CDR2 LQKENI. V shed 4 bases, J shed 7 bases, and the junction held 13 bases outside the gene matches. The CDR3 is 17 residues long.

This clone occurred a few times. This sequence joins TRBV19 and TRBJ1-1; 9 bases agree with TRBD1. The junction had 3 bases not matched to a gene; V was cut back by 5 bases and J by 5 bases. Per germline, CDR1 LNHDA and CDR2 SQIVND (reference sequence). The CDR3 is 13 residues long. The DNA for the CDR3 is TGTGCCAGTAGTTCTGACAGGGGGACTGAAGCTTTCTTT. Translation: CASSSDRGTEAFF.

The sample holds a few counts of this clone. Other DNA variants within this sample encode the same CDR3. The gene calls are TRBV27 and TRBJ2-5, with 7 bases identical to TRBD2. V dropped 3 bases and J dropped 2; count of bases not matched to a gene: 0. CDR3 length: 13 residues. Per the germline V gene, CDR1 is MNHEY and CDR2 is SMNVEV (reference sequence). The CDR3 sequence is CASSLREQETQYF. In DNA form, the CDR3 reads TGTGCCAGCAGTTTGCGGGAGCAAGAGACCCAGTACTTC.

The V and J genes are TRBV27 and TRBJ2-5; TRBD2 matches 7 bases. This CDR3 is built from 14 residues. J lost 5 bases, V lost 3 bases, and 6 bases had no gene match. The germline gives CDR1 MNHEY, CDR2 SMNVEV (reference sequence). CDR3 in amino acids: CASSFGVGGETQYF. The CDR3 DNA reads TGTGCCAGCAGTTTTGGAGTGGGAGGGGAGACCCAGTACTTC.

Only a few counts were recorded for this clone. The genes are TRBV11-2 and TRBJ2-5, with 14 nucleotides matching TRBD2. The V gene's germline CDR1 is SGHAT and CDR2 FQNNGV. Trimming at V came to 1 base and at J to 4 bases, leaving 2 bases not matched to a gene. The CDR3 runs to 16 residues. CDR3 DNA sequence: TGTGCCAGCAGCTTAGCCGGGACTAGCGGGAGAGAGACCCAGTACTTC. This codes for CASSLAGTSGRETQYF.

This clone was detected a few times. The J gene is TRBJ2-3, the V gene TRBV18, with TRBD1 as a possible D gene (5 bases). Germline V gives CDR1 KGHSH, CDR2 LQKENI. The CDR3 totals 14 residues. Trimming stripped 3 bases from V and 2 bases from J, with 9 bases between. The CDR3 coding sequence is TGTGCCAGCTCACCGGGGCGGATCACAGATACGCAGTATTTT. It encodes CASSPGRITDTQYF.

The chain is built from TRBV28 and TRBJ2-4; D gene ambiguous. The V gene's germline CDR1 is MDHEN and CDR2 SYDVKM. The V end was cut by 2 bases, the J end by 6 bases, with 14 bases between. The CDR3 loop spans 15 amino acids. The CDR3 DNA reads TGTGCCAGCAGTTTAGTGTCCGGCGGTTTAAACATTCAGTACTTC. It yields the protein CASSLVSGGLNIQYF.

This clone was picked up a small number of times. CDR3 bases: TGTGCCAGCAGTTATCAGGATCATGAAAAACTGTTTTTT. Residues: CASSYQDHEKLFF. V gene TRBV28 combines with J gene TRBJ1-4; D call uncertain. CDR3 length: 13 amino acids. Germline-derived CDR1 and CDR2 are MDHEN and SYDVKM. V lost 4 bases and J 6 bases, leaving 9 bases between the germline ends.

This clone was counted between two and nine times. The gene calls are TRBV7-3 and TRBJ2-5; 7 bases agree with TRBD2. V shed 3 bases and J 1 base; nucleotides not matched to a gene: 5. The CDR3 runs to 15 residues. CDR1 is SGHTA, CDR2 FQGTGA, per germline. In DNA, the CDR3 is TGTGCCAGCAGCTTGGGACTACATGCCCAAGAGACCCAGTACTTC. Amino acid sequence: CASSLGLHAQETQYF.

This clone appeared a few times. V usage is TRBV7-2 and J usage is TRBJ1-3; the D gene is possibly TRBD1 (6 bases). Trimming shortened V by 5 bases and J by 4 bases, and 18 bases separated the two germline ends. Germline-derived CDR1 and CDR2 are SGHTA and FQGNSA. The CDR3 has 16 amino acids. The CDR3: CASSLTQTGHGNTIYF. CDR3 in DNA: TGTGCCAGCAGCCTTACACAAACGGGACACGGAAACACCATATATTTT. Full variable domain (remainder filled in from reference TRBV7-2 and TRBJ1-3): GAGVSQSPSNKVTEKGKDVELRCDPISGHTALYWYRQSLGQGLEFLIYFQGNSAPDKSGLPSDRFSAERTGGSVSTLTIQRTQQEDSAVYLCASSLTQTGHGNTIYFGEGSWLTVV.

This clone was seen a handful of times. The V and J genes are TRBV5-4 and TRBJ2-5, with unresolved D. CDR1 SGHNT and CDR2 YYREEE come from the germline V gene (reference sequence). The CDR3 covers 14 residues. With 4 bases removed from V and 5 bases from J, the gap between germline ends came to 15 bases. CDR3 region: CASSLRALGETQYF. The DNA for the CDR3 is TGTGCCAGCAGCCTTCGGGCCCTGGGGGAGACCCAGTACTTC.

The chain joins TRBV6-6 to TRBJ2-6; D perhaps matches TRBD1 (6 bases). Trimming left V 4 bases short and J 2 bases short, with 12 bases between. The germline CDR1 and CDR2 sequences are MNHNY and SVGAGI (reference sequence). The CDR3 has 16 amino acids. The CDR3 sequence is CASSSSQGTGANVLTF. The CDR3 nucleotides read TGTGCCAGCAGTTCCTCCCAGGGGACTGGGGCCAACGTCCTGACTTTC.

There are a few counts of this clone. This chain links TRBV6-1 with TRBJ2-2; no reliable D call. There are 14 residues in the CDR3. With 6 bases removed from V and 1 base from J, the gap between germline ends came to 9 bases. Germline V gene data show CDR1 as MNHNS and CDR2 as SASEGT. CDR3 coding DNA: TGTGCCAGCAGCTGGGGAAAGAACACCGGGGAGCTGTTTTTT. As protein: CASSWGKNTGELFF.

The sample holds a few counts of this clone. This chain connects TRBV14 to TRBJ2-1; possible D gene TRBD1, 5 bases. V was cut by 3 bases and J by 8 bases, with 11 bases left in between. Germline assignment: CDR1 SGHDN and CDR2 FVKESK. The CDR3 is made up of 13 amino acids. CDR3 DNA: TGTGCCAGCAGCCATGGGCAGGGCTATGAGCAGTTCTTC. Translation: CASSHGQGYEQFF. Together with reference TRBV14 and TRBJ2-1, the CDR3 gives the full variable domain: EAGVTQFPSHSVIEKGQTVTLRCDPISGHDNLYWYRRVMGKEIKFLLHFVKESKQDESGMPNNRFLAERTGGTYSTLKVQPAELEDSGVYFCASSHGQGYEQFFGPGTRLTVL.

This clone has more than one count but fewer than ten. Other DNA sequences in this sample translate to the same CDR3. This chain joins TRBV19 and TRBJ2-1; D is ambiguous. The CDR3 is 12 residues long. Germline CDR1 reads LNHDA; CDR2 reads SQIVND (reference sequence). V gave up 0 bases and J gave up 7 bases, with 4 bases separating them. The CDR3 coding sequence is TGTGCCAGTAGTATAGAAGGAAATGAGCAGTTCTTC. Translating it yields CASSIEGNEQFF. Full variable domain (rest looked up from reference TRBV19 and TRBJ2-1): DGGITQSPKYLFRKEGQNVTLSCEQNLNHDAMYWYRQDPGQGLRLIYYSQIVNDFQKGDIAEGYSVSREKKESFPLTVTSAQKNPTAFYLCASSIEGNEQFFGPGTRLTVL.

The V gene is TRBV25-1, the J gene TRBJ2-1; no firm D call. The CDR3 is 15 residues long. V dropped 1 base and J dropped 0 bases, with 7 bases sitting between them. The germline V gene encodes CDR1 MGHDK and CDR2 SYGVNS. The CDR3 coding sequence is TGTGCCAGCAGTGAATTTGGTAGCTCCTACAATGAGCAGTTCTTC. Its translation is CASSEFGSSYNEQFF. The full variable domain, in which reference TRBV25-1 and TRBJ2-1 provide the parts outside the CDR3, is EADIYQTPRYLVIGTGKKITLECSQTMGHDKMYWYQQDPGMELHLIHYSYGVNSTEKGDLSSESTVSRIRTEHFPLTLESARPSHTSQYLCASSEFGSSYNEQFFGPGTRLTVL.

This clone was picked up a small number of times. This sequence joins TRBV5-4 and TRBJ2-5; D might be TRBD1 (6 bases). The CDR3 is made up of 15 amino acids. In germline, CDR1 is SGHNT, CDR2 YYREEE (reference sequence). The V and J ends lost 4 bases and 5 bases respectively, with 18 bases between them. The CDR3 sequence is CASSEGTHDAETQYF. CDR3 DNA sequence: TGTGCCAGCAGCGAGGGGACACACGACGCGGAGACCCAGTACTTC.

The J gene is TRBJ2-3, the V gene TRBV11-1; TRBD2 matches at 7 bases. The CDR3 is made up of 15 amino acids. Trimming cost V 6 bases and J 4 bases; bases outside gene matches: 10. Looked up from germline, CDR1 is SGHAT and CDR2 is FQDESV (reference sequence). CDR3 in DNA: TGTGCCAGCAGGAAAGAACTAGCGACTCCAGATACGCAGTATTTT. Translation gives CASRKELATPDTQYF.

The gene calls are TRBV6-5 and TRBJ2-7; 7 nucleotides align to TRBD1. Per the germline V gene, CDR1 is MNHEY and CDR2 is SVGAGI. With V trimmed by 7 bases and J by 3 bases, 9 bases remained unmatched. This CDR3 has 14 residues. The CDR3 DNA reads TGTGCCAGCACTGTAACAGCAGGGGGCTACGAGCAGTACTTC. As protein: CASTVTAGGYEQYF.

The chain is built from TRBV5-4 and TRBJ2-1; the D gene is possibly TRBD2 (5 bases). The V and J ends lost 4 bases and 0 bases respectively, with 14 bases between them. The V gene's germline CDR1 is SGHNT and CDR2 YYREEE (reference sequence). The CDR3 extends over 16 amino acids. The CDR3 loop is CASSASKAASYNEQFF. The CDR3 bases are TGTGCCAGCAGCGCTTCAAAAGCGGCCTCCTACAATGAGCAGTTCTTC.

This clone came up a few times. V gene TRBV28 combines with J gene TRBJ2-7; possibly TRBD2 for D (6 bases). Germline CDR1 is MDHEN and CDR2 is SYDVKM. V was cut by 4 bases and J by 2 bases, with 12 bases left in between. This CDR3 has 14 amino acids. The CDR3 DNA follows: TGTGCCAGCAGTTACGGCGGGAAAACCTACGAGCAGTACTTC. This translates into CASSYGGKTYEQYF.

The chain is built from TRBV6-6 and TRBJ2-6; TRBD1 aligns across 7 bases. Germline V gives CDR1 MNHNY, CDR2 SVGAGI (reference sequence). The length of the CDR3 is 16 residues. The J segment lost 0 bases and the V segment lost 5 bases, leaving 4 bases of the junction unmatched. CDR3 in amino acids: CASSGQVTSGANVLTF. The CDR3 nucleotides are TGTGCCAGCAGTGGACAGGTTACCTCTGGGGCCAACGTCCTGACTTTC.